Listed below are T cell receptor beta chains from one sample, sequenced in a study of radiotherapy plus CTLA-4 blockade in lung cancer. The repertoire was sequenced with immunoSEQ multiplex PCR; TCRdb's copy has only in-frame clones and lacks some. The sample records 100,000 to 150,000 clones, about 90% being singletons. The sample here was peripheral blood, taken from a patient treated with radiotherapy plus ipilimumab. Receptors were obtained from a human donor with non-small cell lung cancer that progressed on radiotherapy plus ipilimumab. Each CDR3 is given with its conserved first and last residue. A D gene is named only where the DNA matches it firmly. Clone size is stated in some rows and not others, as once, few, many or a class when expanded.

V	J	D	size	DNA	CDR3
TRBV5-4	TRBJ2-1	TRBD2	few	TGTGCCAGCAACCGGGGGCTAGCGGGAGAAATTGAGCAGTTCTTC	CASNRGLAGEIEQFF
TRBV14	TRBJ2-7	TRBD2	NA	TGTGCCAGCAGCCAGTGGACTAGCGGTCCCTACGAGCAGTACTTC	CASSQWTSGPYEQYF
TRBV6-6	TRBJ2-7	NA	NA	TGTGCCAGCAGTTCCGCCGGGCCCTCCTACGAGCAGTACTTC	CASSSAGPSYEQYF
TRBV5-4	TRBJ2-4	TRBD2	NA	TGTGCCAGCAGCTTGGGGACTAGCGGGAGCCAGTACTTC	CASSLGTSGSQYF
TRBV6-4	TRBJ2-1	TRBD1	NA	TGTGCCAGCAGTGACTTCGAGGGGGCTTCGGCCCAGTTCTTC	CASSDFEGASAQFF
TRBV5-4	TRBJ2-5	NA	NA	TGTGCCAGCAGCTTGGGGAGACAGTTTGAGACCCAGTACTTC	CASSLGRQFETQYF
TRBV18	TRBJ2-7	NA	NA	TGTGCCAGCTCACCACCGTTTGGGGGAGCCGAGCAGTACTTC	CASSPPFGGAEQYF
TRBV5-4	TRBJ2-7	TRBD1	NA	TGTGCCAGCAGGGAAGACAGGGGGGACTACGAGCAGTACTTC	CASREDRGDYEQYF
TRBV10-2	TRBJ1-5	NA	NA	TGCGCCAGCAGTGAGGGGGGGGGCTTGGGGCAGCCCCAGCATTTT	CASSEGGGLGQPQHF
TRBV5-4	TRBJ1-2	TRBD1	NA	TGTGCCAGCAGCCCGGGGGACAGGGGATTCTATGGCTACACCTTC	CASSPGDRGFYGYTF
TRBV14	TRBJ2-3	TRBD2	once	TGTGCCAGCAGCAAGGGACTAGCGGGGGCCACAGATACGCAGTATTTT	CASSKGLAGATDTQYF
TRBV27	TRBJ2-7	TRBD2	NA	TGTGCCAGCAGTCCGCTAATTATGGGGCTAGCGGGAGTCCACGAGCAGTACTTC	CASSPLIMGLAGVHEQYF
TRBV13	TRBJ2-1	NA	NA	TGTGCCAGCAGCTTACAGCGGAGCTCCTACAATGAGCAGTTCTTC	CASSLQRSSYNEQFF
TRBV7-8	TRBJ1-2	NA	NA	TGTGCCAGCCCCGAAGGAGTTGGCTACACCTTC	CASPEGVGYTF
TRBV11-1	TRBJ2-1	NA	NA	TGTGCCAGCAGCTTAGCCACTCTTTCCACAAGAAGAGGGCAGTTCTTC	CASSLATLSTRRGQFF
TRBV28	TRBJ2-3	TRBD1	NA	TGTGCCAGCAGTTTCAACAGGGGGCGCACAGATACGCAGTATTTT	CASSFNRGRTDTQYF
TRBV5-6	TRBJ2-5	NA	NA	TGTGCCAGCAGCTTGACGGTACGGTGGGAGACCCAGTACTTC	CASSLTVRWETQYF
TRBV11-2	TRBJ2-2	NA	NA	TGTGCCAGCAGCTTAGACGGCAGGGGCACCGGGGAGCTGTTTTTT	CASSLDGRGTGELFF
TRBV5-6	TRBJ2-3	TRBD2	NA	TGTGCCAGCAGCTTTAGCGGGAGGTCGGAAACGCAGTATTTT	CASSFSGRSETQYF
TRBV30	TRBJ2-5	NA	NA	TGTGCCTGGAGTACCAGACCCACGGGGTCCCAGTACTTC	CAWSTRPTGSQYF
TRBV29-1	TRBJ1-3	NA	once	TGCAGCGTTGACCCCCCCGGCTCTGGAAACACCATATATTTT	CSVDPPGSGNTIYF
TRBV7-8	TRBJ1-1	NA	NA	TGTGCCAGCACCCAAGGGGTGTCCACTGAAGCTTTCTTT	CASTQGVSTEAFF
TRBV4-1	TRBJ2-7	NA	NA	TGCGCCAGCAGCCAGGGTTCGGGTATTGCCGAGCAGTACTTC	CASSQGSGIAEQYF
TRBV15	TRBJ2-2	TRBD2	NA	TGTGCCACCAGCCCGGGACTAGTATCCGGGGAGCTGTTTTTT	CATSPGLVSGELFF
TRBV27	TRBJ1-5	NA	NA	TGTGCCAGCAGTTCGTATGCGGGCAATCAGCCCCAGCATTTT	CASSSYAGNQPQHF
TRBV9	TRBJ1-1	TRBD1	NA	TGTGCCAGCAGCAACTCCGGGACAGGGGGAACTGAAGCTTTCTTT	CASSNSGTGGTEAFF
TRBV29-1	TRBJ1-1	NA	NA	TGCAGCGTTTGGGGGGGGAACACTGAAGCTTTCTTT	CSVWGGNTEAFF
TRBV2	TRBJ2-3	NA	NA	TGTGCCAGCAGTGCCTCTAGGGTGGGCACAGATACGCAGTATTTT	CASSASRVGTDTQYF
TRBV9	TRBJ2-7	TRBD1	NA	TGTGCCAGCAGCGCCACAGGGGCGGCCTACGAGCAGTACTTC	CASSATGAAYEQYF
TRBV7-9	TRBJ1-4	NA	few	TGTGCCAGCAGCCGTGGGGGGACAACTAATGAAAAACTGTTTTTT	CASSRGGTTNEKLFF
TRBV7-6	TRBJ2-5	NA	NA	TGTGCCAGCAGCTCCAGGGGAGAGACCCAGTACTTC	CASSSRGETQYF
TRBV27	TRBJ2-5	TRBD1	NA	TGTGCCAGCAGGGAGAGACAGGGGGGGATCGAGACCCAGTACTTC	CASRERQGGIETQYF
TRBV14	TRBJ2-7	NA	NA	TGTGCCAGCAGCCAAGAGCTAACGGGTCACCAGTACTTC	CASSQELTGHQYF
TRBV18	TRBJ2-3	NA	NA	TGTGCCAGCTCAAGGGAGGAGGGCACGCAGTATTTT	CASSREEGTQYF
TRBV5-4	TRBJ1-1	NA	NA	TGTGCCAGCAGCTTCCCAGGTCTGAACACTGAAGCTTTCTTT	CASSFPGLNTEAFF
TRBV7-3	TRBJ1-1	NA	once	TGTGCCAGCAGAACAGGGCCGAACACTGAAGCTTTCTTT	CASRTGPNTEAFF
TRBV28	TRBJ2-5	TRBD1	NA	TGTGCCAGCAGTGCCCATTCGACAGGGGAGGAGACCCAGTACTTC	CASSAHSTGEETQYF
TRBV19	TRBJ1-1	NA	once	TGTGCCAGTAGTATAATGGGGTACTCTGAAGCTTTCTTT	CASSIMGYSEAFF
TRBV6-6	TRBJ2-1	NA	NA	TGTGCCAGCAGTTCCCCCGGAGGGGTAGGGGGCAATGAGCAGTTCTTC	CASSSPGGVGGNEQFF
TRBV5-1	TRBJ2-1	NA	NA	TGCGCCAGCAGCGAACAAGGAAGCTCCTACAATGAGCAGTTCTTC	CASSEQGSSYNEQFF
TRBV19	TRBJ2-7	TRBD2	few	TGTGCCAGTAGTTGGGAAGCGGGAGAGGGGGGTGGGCCCTACGAGCAGTACTTC	CASSWEAGEGGGPYEQYF
TRBV6-6	TRBJ2-1	TRBD2	NA	TGTGCCAGCCGAATAAGTGCTAGCGGGAGGAATGAGCAGTTCTTC	CASRISASGRNEQFF
TRBV13	TRBJ1-2	NA	NA	TGTGCCAGCAGCTTAGGACGGGTTAGCTATGGCTACACCTTC	CASSLGRVSYGYTF
TRBV5-1	TRBJ1-5	NA	once	TGCGCCAGCAGCTTGGGGGGGAACAATCAGCCCCAGCATTTT	CASSLGGNNQPQHF